This T cell receptor (beta chain) is drawn from a study of blood T cell repertoires in COVID-19. Whole-study context: Whether acute or convalescent, the COVID-19 samples came from the United States, Italy and Spain. T cells, B-cell-depleted T cells, or PBMCs supplied cDNA or gDNA.

Under the authors' procedure: Reference gene primer amplification gave nucleated cell count estimates. Libraries were prepared by immunoSEQ multiplex PCR; TCRdb keeps only in-frame clonotypes and omits some of them. From that table come the V and J calls and clone size; the DNA was used to work out D and trimming. The table lists about 46,000 clones, 90% of them singletons. V lost 2 bases, J lost 8 bases, and 9 bases lay in between. This CDR3 region has 13 residues. Sequencing was carried out using peripheral blood. This TCR derives from a man between 65 and 85 years old with active COVID-19. The chain is built from TRBV12-3 or TRBV12-4 and TRBJ2-2; maybe TRBD2 (5 bases). CDR3 DNA: TGTGCCAGCAGTTTACGGGGAAATGGGGAGCTGTTTTTT. It codes for CASSLRGNGELFF.